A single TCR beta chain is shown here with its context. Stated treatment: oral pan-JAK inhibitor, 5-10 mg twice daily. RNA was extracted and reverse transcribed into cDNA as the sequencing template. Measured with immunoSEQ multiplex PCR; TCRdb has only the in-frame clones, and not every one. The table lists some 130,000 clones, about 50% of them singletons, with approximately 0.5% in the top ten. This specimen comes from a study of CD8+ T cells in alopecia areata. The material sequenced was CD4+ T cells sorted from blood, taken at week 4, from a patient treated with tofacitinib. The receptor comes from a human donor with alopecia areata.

CDR3 region: CSVAREAKNIQYF. The DNA for the CDR3 is TGCAGCGTCGCCCGGGAGGCCAAAAACATTCAGTACTTC. V gene TRBV29-1 combines with J gene TRBJ2-4, with a tentative D call TRBD2 (6 bases). CDR1 is SQVTM, CDR2 ANQGSEA, per germline. Between the trimmed V and J ends, which lost 6 bases and 1 base, there was a span of 10 bases. The CDR3 has 13 amino acids.